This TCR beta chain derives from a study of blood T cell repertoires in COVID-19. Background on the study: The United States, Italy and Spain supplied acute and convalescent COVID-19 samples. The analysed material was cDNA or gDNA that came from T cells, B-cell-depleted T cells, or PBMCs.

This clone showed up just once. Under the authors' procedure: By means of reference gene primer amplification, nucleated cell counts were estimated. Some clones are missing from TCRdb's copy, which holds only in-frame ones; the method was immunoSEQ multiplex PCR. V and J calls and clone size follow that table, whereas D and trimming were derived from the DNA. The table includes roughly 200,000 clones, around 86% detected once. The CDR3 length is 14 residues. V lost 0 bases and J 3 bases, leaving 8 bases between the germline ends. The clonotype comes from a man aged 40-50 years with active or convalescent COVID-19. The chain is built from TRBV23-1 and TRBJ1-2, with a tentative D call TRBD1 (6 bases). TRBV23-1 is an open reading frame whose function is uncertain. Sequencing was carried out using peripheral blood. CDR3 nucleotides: TGCGCCAGCAGTCAATCTGGACAGCACTATGGCTACACCTTC. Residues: CASSQSGQHYGYTF.